Below, one T cell receptor beta chain is given with its context. The sample originates from a study of blood T cell repertoires in COVID-19. Looking at the study overall: Sources were T cells, B-cell-depleted T cells, or PBMCs; the material itself was cDNA or gDNA.

The germline CDR1 and CDR2 sequences are KGHSH and LQKENI. This CDR3 region has 14 residues. V lost 0 bases and J 7 bases, leaving 12 bases between the germline ends. In the original analysis: Amplified reference gene primers provided the basis for estimating nucleated cell counts. Assay: immunoSEQ multiplex PCR; the TCRdb copy retains only in-frame clones and omits some. Clone size and V and J calls were adopted from that table, with D and trimming inferred from the DNA. Altogether 250,000 to 350,000 clones are present, 70% to 90% being singletons, with the ten largest covering 5.5% to 6%. Participants, about 18 to 90 years old, spanned fewer than 25 US areas. Clinical history reported by participants formed the basis on which cohorts were assigned.

The clonotype originates from a woman under 40 who had recovered from COVID-19. J is TRBJ1-1 and V is TRBV18; D uncertain. Sample: PBMCs or T cells enriched from blood (not recorded which). The CDR3 region has the DNA TGTGCCAGCTCACCACCGAGTTCAGGCCATGAAGCTTTCTTT. This encodes CASSPPSSGHEAFF.